This T cell receptor beta chain comes out of a study of blood T cell repertoires in COVID-19. Background on the study: Both acute and convalescent COVID-19 samples were obtained from the United States, Italy and Spain. Nucleic acid was either cDNA or gDNA, and it came from T cells, B-cell-depleted T cells, or PBMCs.

Germline CDR1 reads SGHTA; CDR2 reads FQGTGA. Trimming cost V 2 bases and J 8 bases; bases outside gene matches: 6. This CDR3 contains 13 residues. TCRdb keeps only in-frame clones here, not all; method: immunoSEQ multiplex PCR. The sample has about 120,000 clones, 84% seen once; the top ten hold about 8.5%. This clonotype originated in a middle-aged woman with acute or convalescent COVID-19. The sample was peripheral blood. The chain carries TRBV7-3 and TRBJ2-7; 7 nucleotides agree with TRBD1. The CDR3 DNA reads as TGTGCCAGCAGCTTATTGATGGGACAGCAGCAGTACTTC. Its translation: CASSLLMGQQQYF.